The next 26 T cell receptor beta chains were all read from a single sample in a study of blood T cell repertoires in COVID-19. Libraries were prepared by immunoSEQ multiplex PCR; TCRdb keeps only in-frame clonotypes and omits some of them. The sample has about 240,000 clones; 88% are singletons. Sequenced input: peripheral blood. These receptors were taken from a woman in her thirties or forties who had recovered from COVID-19.

Comments on this clone: This CDR3 is also generated by other DNA sequences in the sample. The chain has TRBV30 and TRBJ1-2; D remains ambiguous. Trimming removed 2 bases from V and 2 bases from J, with 6 bases in between. This CDR3 has 12 amino acids. CDR1 GTSNPN and CDR2 SVGIG come from the germline V gene (reference sequence). This chain's CDR3 is CAWSRGNYGYTF. The CDR3 nucleotides are TGTGCCTGGAGTCGAGGGAACTATGGCTACACCTTC.

This chain joins TRBV9 and TRBJ1-2; a weak D match, TRBD1 (6 bases). Germline CDR1 is SGDLS and CDR2 is YYNGEE. This CDR3 spans 14 amino acids. Trimming cost V 3 bases and J 4 bases, with 13 bases left between them. CDR3 amino acids: CASSGVTQGYGYTF. The CDR3 DNA reads TGTGCCAGCAGCGGTGTGACACAGGGCTATGGCTACACCTTC.

The rearrangement links TRBV10-3 to TRBJ2-5, with 9 bases identical to TRBD2. Unmatched junction bases numbered 3, after V lost 5 bases and J lost 5 bases. Germline loops: CDR1 ENHRY, CDR2 SYGVKD. The CDR3 extends over 13 amino acids. Here the CDR3 DNA reads TGTGCCATCAGTCCTACTAGCGGGGAGACCCAGTACTTC. It specifies CAISPTSGETQYF.

This chain connects TRBV30 to TRBJ2-3; the match to TRBD2 covers 7 bases. CDR3 size: 12 residues. CDR1 GTSNPN and CDR2 SVGIG come from the germline V gene (reference sequence). CDR3 bases: TGTGGGGGCGGGAGTGGCACAGATACGCAGTATTTT. It codes for CGGGSGTDTQYF.

As DNA, the CDR3 is TGTGCCGGTGGGTCGGGGATGAACACTGAAGCTTTCTTT. The encoded protein is CAGGSGMNTEAFF. The rearrangement uses TRBV30 and TRBJ1-1, with D unresolved. Trimming removed 8 bases at V and 0 bases at J, with 13 bases between. The CDR3 loop spans 13 amino acids. From germline, CDR1 is GTSNPN and CDR2 SVGIG (reference sequence).

The V gene is TRBV21-1, the J gene TRBJ1-5; TRBD1 is the table's D call, not checked against the DNA. TRBV21-1 is shown as a pseudogene. The CDR3 has 13 residues. The CDR3 DNA follows: TGTGCCAGCATCTTGACAGGGGATCAGCCCCAGCATTTT. Translating it yields CASILTGDQPQHF.

The genes are TRBV5-5 and TRBJ2-7, with D maybe TRBD2 (5 bases). The CDR3 extends over 15 amino acids. Germline V gene sequence: CDR1 SGHKS, CDR2 YYEKEE (reference sequence). V was trimmed by 0 bases and J by 3 bases, leaving 13 bases between them. The DNA of the CDR3 is TGTGCCAGCAGCTTGGTCGGGGTCATGGGCTACGAGCAGTACTTC. This codes for CASSLVGVMGYEQYF.

The CDR3: CASSQDGGQGAYYNEQFF. The CDR3 coding sequence is TGCGCCAGCAGCCAAGACGGGGGACAGGGGGCCTACTACAATGAGCAGTTCTTC. This chain links TRBV4-1 with TRBJ2-1; 12 nucleotides line up with TRBD1. The CDR3 has 18 residues. The V and J ends lost 0 bases and 3 bases, in that order; junction bases with no gene match: 6. Germline V gene sequence: CDR1 MGHRA, CDR2 YSYEKL.

For the CDR3, the DNA is TGTGCCAGCAGTGGAACAGGGACGGTCTATGGCTACACCTTC. Amino acid sequence: CASSGTGTVYGYTF. The rearrangement links TRBV25-1 to TRBJ1-2; TRBD1 is a possible D gene (6 bases). This CDR3 is 14 amino acids long. The V gene lost 4 bases and the J gene lost 4 bases, with 13 bases spanning the gap. Looked up from germline, CDR1 is MGHDK and CDR2 is SYGVNS.

This chain links TRBV5-6 with TRBJ1-4; 7 bases line up with TRBD1. Germline CDR1 SGHDT, CDR2 YYEEEE. Unmatched junction bases numbered 8, after V lost 4 bases and J lost 8 bases. The length of the CDR3 is 14 residues. The CDR3 DNA reads as TGTGCCAGCAGCCCCCGGGCAGGGGGGGAAAAACTGTTTTTT. Amino acids: CASSPRAGGEKLFF.

This chain connects TRBV11-2 to TRBJ1-1, with 8 bases aligning to TRBD1. Germline CDR1 is SGHAT and CDR2 is FQNNGV. The CDR3 covers 14 residues. Trimming removed 7 bases from V and 1 base from J; junction bases left unmatched: 5. CDR3 nucleotides: TGTGCCAGCACCCCGGACAGGGCGAACACTGAAGCTTTCTTT. It yields the protein CASTPDRANTEAFF.

This chain uses TRBV29-1 with TRBJ2-7; D not certain. Between the trimmed V and J ends, which lost 7 bases and 3 bases, there was a span of 10 bases. The CDR3 is made up of 11 amino acids. CDR1 and CDR2 from the germline V gene are SQVTM and ANQGSEA. CDR3 residues: CSGLNHYEQYF. CDR3 nucleotide sequence: TGCAGCGGGCTCAACCACTACGAGCAGTACTTC.

The chain joins TRBV10-3 to TRBJ2-7; 7 nucleotides align to TRBD2. The CDR3 length is 15 residues. V dropped 0 bases and J dropped 3; count of bases not matched to a gene: 5. Per the germline V gene, CDR1 is ENHRY and CDR2 is SYGVKD. CDR3 in amino acids: CAISESMGGVYEQYF. CDR3 nucleotide sequence: TGTGCCATCAGTGAGTCGATGGGGGGGGTCTACGAGCAGTACTTC.

This chain connects TRBV28 to TRBJ2-3; 11 bases are a match to TRBD2. With V trimmed by 2 bases and J by 1 base, 11 bases remained unmatched. Germline lookup yields CDR1 MDHEN and CDR2 SYDVKM. The CDR3 spans 19 residues. As DNA, the CDR3 is TGTGCCAGCAGTTTAGGTCTAGCGGGAGGAGGGTGGGGCACAGATACGCAGTATTTT. This sequence encodes CASSLGLAGGGWGTDTQYF. Full variable domain (rest looked up from reference TRBV28 and TRBJ2-3): DVKVTQSSRYLVKRTGEKVFLECVQDMDHENMFWYRQDPGLGLRLIYFSYDVKMKEKGDIPEGYSVSREKKERFSLILESASTNQTSMYLCASSLGLAGGGWGTDTQYFGPGTRLTVL.

This rearrangement joins TRBV6-2 or TRBV6-3 to TRBJ2-2; 14 nucleotides align to TRBD2. After removal of 0 bases from V and 5 bases from J, the junction contained 5 bases not matched to a gene. The CDR3 has 18 residues. The V gene's germline CDR1 is MNHEY and CDR2 SVGEGT. The CDR3 here is CASSYSTSGRESTGELFF. As DNA, the CDR3 is TGTGCCAGCAGTTACTCGACTAGCGGGAGGGAATCTACCGGGGAGCTGTTTTTT.

This rearrangement joins TRBV24-1 to TRBJ2-1, with TRBD2 as a possible D gene (6 bases). Trimming shortened V by 1 base and J by 5 bases, and 14 bases separated the two germline ends. The CDR3 is 16 amino acids. Germline V gives CDR1 KGHDR, CDR2 SFDVKD. CDR3: CATSDFSGSGNNEQFF. CDR3 bases: TGTGCCACCAGTGATTTCTCCGGGAGTGGCAACAATGAGCAGTTCTTC.

The genes are TRBV7-2 and TRBJ2-7; unclear D gene. Trimming cost V 5 bases and J 2 bases, with 7 bases left between them. CDR1 is SGHTA and CDR2 is FQGNSA in the germline V gene. There are 12 residues in the CDR3. In DNA, the CDR3 is TGTGCCAGCAGCCCCCCGGCCTACGAGCAGTACTTC. Translation: CASSPPAYEQYF.

The CDR3: CATSRSSGVGADTQYF. The CDR3 bases are TGTGCCACCAGCAGATCCAGCGGGGTTGGTGCAGATACGCAGTATTTT. The J gene is TRBJ2-3, the V gene TRBV15; 7 bases match TRBD2. Germline values: CDR1 LNHNV, CDR2 YYDKDF (reference sequence). With V trimmed by 2 bases and J by 4 bases, 9 bases remained unmatched. The CDR3 extends over 16 amino acids.

The V gene is TRBV7-8, the J gene TRBJ1-6, with D perhaps TRBD1 (6 bases). The CDR3 has 13 residues. Germline assignment: CDR1 SGHVS and CDR2 FQNEAQ. The germline V and J ends were trimmed by 8 bases and 4 bases, with 9 bases remaining between them. The CDR3 region is CASRQEYNSPLHF. The DNA of the CDR3 is TGTGCCAGCCGACAGGAGTATAATTCACCCCTCCACTTT.

The DNA of the CDR3 is TGTGCCAGCACCCAAGGGAGGGACACTGAAGCTTTCTTT. It encodes CASTQGRDTEAFF. The gene calls are TRBV2 and TRBJ1-1; D unresolved. The V end was cut by 7 bases, the J end by 3 bases, with 12 bases between. The germline gives CDR1 SNHLY, CDR2 FYNNEI. The CDR3 extends over 13 amino acids.

This chain joins TRBV19 and TRBJ2-2, with 8 bases aligning to TRBD2. The CDR3 contains 15 residues. V dropped 6 bases and J dropped 7; count of bases not matched to a gene: 10. Germline V lookup: CDR1 LNHDA, CDR2 SQIVND (reference sequence). The CDR3 region is CASRGIAGGSGELFF. CDR3 nucleotide sequence: TGTGCCAGTAGAGGGATTGCGGGAGGCAGCGGGGAGCTGTTTTTT.

The CDR3 reads CASSEGAGGGTPLHF. DNA of the CDR3: TGTGCCAGCAGTGAAGGGGCAGGGGGCGGGACACCCCTCCACTTT. The chain recombines TRBV6-1 with TRBJ1-6, with 8 bases matching TRBD1. CDR1 MNHNS and CDR2 SASEGT come from the germline V gene. V shed 1 base, J shed 11 bases, and the junction held 7 bases outside the gene matches. This CDR3 spans 15 amino acids.

The chain couples TRBV7-3 to TRBJ2-3, with 12 bases lining up with TRBD2. This CDR3 contains 15 residues. Germline V gene data show CDR1 as SGHTA and CDR2 as FQGTGA. The V and J ends lost 5 bases and 4 bases, in that order; junction bases with no gene match: 4. CDR3 protein: CASSPLAGGPDTQYF. DNA for the CDR3: TGTGCCAGCAGCCCACTAGCGGGAGGCCCAGATACGCAGTATTTT.

In the case of this clone: The same CDR3 is also encoded by other DNA sequences in this sample. The chain links TRBV29-1 to TRBJ1-1; maybe TRBD1 (5 bases). Deletions cut 1 base from V and 4 bases from J, with 10 bases between. Looked up from germline, CDR1 is SQVTM and CDR2 is ANQGSEA. The CDR3 has 13 residues. CDR3 protein: CSVEGRVSTEAFF. Written as DNA, the CDR3 is TGCAGCGTTGAAGGCAGGGTGAGCACTGAAGCTTTCTTT. Together with reference TRBV29-1 and TRBJ1-1, the CDR3 gives the full variable domain: SAVISQKPSRDICQRGTSLTIQCQVDSQVTMMFWYRQQPGQSLTLIATANQGSEATYESGFVIDKFPISRPNLTFSTLTVSNMSPEDSSIYLCSVEGRVSTEAFFGQGTRLTVV.

The chain joins TRBV4-2 to TRBJ2-6, with D tentatively TRBD2 (6 bases). V gave up 4 bases and J gave up 0 bases, with 16 bases separating them. This CDR3 is 18 amino acids long. Germline V lookup: CDR1 LGHNA, CDR2 YNFKEQ. CDR3 sequence (DNA): TGTGCCAGCAGCCTTCGGGGACTGAGAGACTCTGGGGCCAACGTCCTGACTTTC. Residues: CASSLRGLRDSGANVLTF.

The V gene is TRBV9, the J gene TRBJ2-2; 10 bases fit TRBD2. V was pared by 4 bases and J by 8 bases, with 11 bases of the junction left unmatched. The germline CDR1 and CDR2 sequences are SGDLS and YYNGEE. The CDR3 sequence is 16 residues long. CDR3 bases: TGTGCCAGCAGCCCTCTGCTAGCGGGAGAGGTTGGGGAGCTGTTTTTT. The encoded protein is CASSPLLAGEVGELFF.